Below, 12 T cell receptor beta chains from the same sample are listed, as sequenced in a study of T cells in Graves' hyperthyroidism and ophthalmopathy. The TCR beta CDR3 regions underwent amplification using RNA transcripts as the source. An initial round of RT-PCR targeting the TCR CDR3 relied on the HTBI primer set. A single record per CDR3 protein comes from TCRdb applying MiXCR to the multiplex PCR reads. Of roughly 250,000 distinct CDR3 sequences listed, 22% are singletons. Input material: blood. These receptors were obtained from a man younger than 45 with Graves' ophthalmopathy.

This clonotype came up a few times. A much bigger clone sits one base away, suggesting this may be a read error. The J gene is TRBJ2-1, the V gene TRBV28; 9 positions agree with TRBD1. The CDR3 is 15 amino acids. V was clipped by 3 bases and J by 4 bases; unmatched bases: 4. Germline CDR1 reads MDHEN; CDR2 reads SYDVKM. The CDR3 coding sequence is TGTGCCAGCAGTTTCTCCGGGACAGGGTACAATGAGCAGTTCTTC. Protein product: CASSFSGTGYNEQFF.

This clonotype was observed many times. The genes are TRBV27 and TRBJ1-5; the match to TRBD1 covers 9 bases. Germline V gives CDR1 MNHEY, CDR2 SMNVEV (reference sequence). This CDR3 comprises 13 residues. Unmatched junction bases numbered 5, after V lost 5 bases and J lost 9 bases. In DNA form, the CDR3 reads TGTGCCAGCAGTCGGGACAGGGTGATGCCCCAGCATTTT. It is translated as CASSRDRVMPQHF.

This clonotype was recorded a few times. The V gene is TRBV20-1, the J gene TRBJ1-6; D uncertain. Trimming stripped 3 bases from V and 6 bases from J, with 9 bases between. Germline assignment: CDR1 DFQATT and CDR2 SNEGSKA (reference sequence). CDR3 length: 13 amino acids. The CDR3: CSARAEANSPLHF. For the CDR3, the DNA is TGCAGTGCTAGGGCCGAGGCTAATTCACCCCTCCACTTT.

The chain joins TRBV20-1 to TRBJ2-3; 8 nucleotides line up with TRBD1. Germline V gene sequence: CDR1 DFQATT, CDR2 SNEGSKA (reference sequence). This CDR3 region has 15 residues. The ends lost 1 base at V and 4 bases at J; junction bases unmatched: 7. CDR3 coding DNA: TGCAGTGCTAGAGTGGCTCAGGGGGCCGCAGATACGCAGTATTTT. This sequence encodes CSARVAQGAADTQYF.

Concerning this clonotype: This may stem from a read error, because a much larger clone lies one nucleotide away. The rearrangement links TRBV6-1 to TRBJ2-7, with 7 bases matching TRBD2. Unmatched junction bases numbered 17, after V lost 11 bases and J lost 7 bases. This CDR3 is built from 14 residues. Germline V gene sequence: CDR1 MNHNS, CDR2 SASEGT. The CDR3 loop is CAVHREVQVDEQYF. The CDR3 DNA sequence: TGTGCCGTTCACCGGGAGGTACAAGTAGATGAGCAGTACTTC.

This clonotype was counted ten times or more. The chain links TRBV12-3 or TRBV12-4 to TRBJ2-2, with 13 bases aligning to TRBD2. After removal of 7 bases from V and 7 bases from J, the junction contained 9 bases not matched to a gene. The length of the CDR3 is 16 residues. The CDR3 reads CASTLGLAGVDGELFF. CDR3 DNA: TGTGCCAGCACCCTAGGACTAGCGGGAGTGGACGGGGAGCTGTTTTTT.

The J gene is TRBJ2-1, the V gene TRBV11-3; unclear D gene. From germline, CDR1 is SGHNT and CDR2 YENEEA. V was shortened by 3 bases and J by 3 bases, with 6 bases between the two germline ends. CDR3 length equals 13 residues. The CDR3 sequence: CASSFDLYNEQFF. The DNA of the CDR3 is TGTGCCAGCAGCTTTGACCTCTACAATGAGCAGTTCTTC.

J is TRBJ2-5 and V is TRBV28; 8 nucleotides agree with TRBD2. This CDR3 has 14 residues. Per germline, CDR1 MDHEN and CDR2 SYDVKM. V gave up 7 bases and J gave up 5 bases; unmatched junction bases: 9. The CDR3 region has the DNA TGTGCCAGCAAACCGGGGGGGTCCCAGGAGACCCAGTACTTC. Residues: CASKPGGSQETQYF.

This clonotype was picked up a small number of times. This sequence joins TRBV2 and TRBJ2-7, with D possibly being TRBD1 (6 bases). Germline-derived CDR1 and CDR2 are SNHLY and FYNNEI. V lost 6 bases, J lost 1 base, and 19 bases lay in between. The CDR3 spans 16 residues. In nucleotides, the CDR3 is TGTGCCAGCAGCCCAGGGGTTTCACGACTTTCCTACGAGCAGTACTTC. It yields the protein CASSPGVSRLSYEQYF.

This clonotype came up a few times. V is TRBV11-3 and J is TRBJ2-1; a weak D match, TRBD2 (5 bases). Trimming took 4 bases from V and 9 from J, leaving 10 bases between them. CDR3 size: 12 residues. The germline CDR1 and CDR2 sequences are SGHNT and YENEEA. CDR3 sequence (DNA): TGTGCCAGCAGCTGGCAAGGGAGTGAGCAGTTCTTC. Translated, it gives CASSWQGSEQFF.

J is TRBJ1-2 and V is TRBV5-6; perhaps TRBD1 as D (6 bases). The germline V gene has CDR1 SGHDT and CDR2 YYEEEE. CDR3 length: 14 amino acids. Between the trimmed V and J ends, which lost 4 bases and 3 bases, there was a span of 13 bases. Here the CDR3 reads CASSPAWGHYGYTF. DNA for the CDR3: TGTGCCAGCAGCCCTGCTTGGGGGCACTATGGCTACACCTTC.

This clonotype was observed at least ten times. This sequence joins TRBV20-1 and TRBJ2-1; TRBD2 aligns across 11 bases. Germline V lookup: CDR1 DFQATT, CDR2 SNEGSKA (reference sequence). With V trimmed by 1 base and J by 1 base, 3 bases remained unmatched. This CDR3 has 16 residues. The CDR3 DNA reads TGCAGTGCTAGAGGACTAGCGGGACAGTCCTACAATGAGCAGTTCTTC. Protein sequence: CSARGLAGQSYNEQFF.